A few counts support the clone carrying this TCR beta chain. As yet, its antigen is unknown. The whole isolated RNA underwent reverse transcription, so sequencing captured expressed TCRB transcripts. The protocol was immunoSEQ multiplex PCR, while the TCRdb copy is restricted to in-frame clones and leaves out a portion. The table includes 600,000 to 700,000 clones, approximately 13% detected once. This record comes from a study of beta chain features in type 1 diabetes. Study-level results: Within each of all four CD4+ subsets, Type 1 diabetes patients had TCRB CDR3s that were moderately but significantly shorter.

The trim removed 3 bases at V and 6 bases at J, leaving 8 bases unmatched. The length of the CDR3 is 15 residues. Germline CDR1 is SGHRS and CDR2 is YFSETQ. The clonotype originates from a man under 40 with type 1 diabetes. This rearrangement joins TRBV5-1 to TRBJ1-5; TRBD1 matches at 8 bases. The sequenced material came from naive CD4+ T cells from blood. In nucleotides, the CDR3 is TGCGCCAGCAGCTATTTGACAGGGGAGGGTCAGCCCCAGCATTTT. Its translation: CASSYLTGEGQPQHF.